Presented here are 27 T cell receptor beta chains from one specimen sequenced in a study of blood T cells in healthy people across ages. With a J-beta primer mix and a sample-barcoded 5' primer, a second PCR ran about 7 to 12 cycles. TCRdb processed the 5' RACE reads anew with MiXCR; each CDR3 protein has one entry. The sample consists of roughly 410,000 distinct CDR3 sequences, 45% to 60% of them appearing once. The material sequenced was blood. The receptors originated from a man aged 55-75 years in good health.

About this clonotype itself: This may be a read error, as it is one base from a much larger clone. The chain has TRBV6-2 or TRBV6-3 and TRBJ2-3; 8 nucleotides agree with TRBD2. This CDR3 has 14 amino acids. Germline V gene data show CDR1 as MNHEY and CDR2 as SVGEGT. CDR3 DNA: TGTGCCGGCAGTTACGGGGGGGCCACAGATACGCAGTATTTT. Translation: CAGSYGGATDTQYF.

This clonotype was recorded a few times. The chain recombines TRBV5-1 with TRBJ1-2; D possibly corresponds to TRBD1 (6 bases). The CDR3 is made up of 15 amino acids. Germline CDR1 reads SGHRS; CDR2 reads YFSETQ. Trimming pared 4 bases from V and 4 bases from J, leaving 17 bases between. CDR3 sequence reads: CASSHSQGRGYGYTF. Here the CDR3 DNA reads TGCGCCAGCAGCCACTCACAGGGAAGGGGCTATGGCTACACCTTC.

This clonotype appeared a single time. The chain combines TRBV7-2 with TRBJ2-6; D unclear. The V gene's germline CDR1 is SGHTA and CDR2 FQGNSA. Trimming stripped 2 bases from V and 0 bases from J, with 8 bases between. The CDR3 has 16 residues. The CDR3 DNA sequence: TGTGCCAGCAGCTTATTTATTGCCTCTGGGGCCAACGTCCTGACTTTC. Translated, it gives CASSLFIASGANVLTF.

This chain joins TRBV4-3 and TRBJ1-4, with D perhaps TRBD1 (5 bases). Trimming removed 2 bases at V and 4 bases at J, with 17 bases between. The CDR3 has 17 amino acids. Germline V gives CDR1 LGHNA, CDR2 YSLEER. In nucleotides, the CDR3 is TGCGCCAGCAGCCAATCGACAGTCACAGCCTTTAATGAAAAACTGTTTTTT. It is translated as CASSQSTVTAFNEKLFF.

The genes are TRBV20-1 and TRBJ2-3, with 9 bases lining up with TRBD2. CDR3 length: 13 residues. Germline V gives CDR1 DFQATT, CDR2 SNEGSKA (reference sequence). V dropped 5 bases and J dropped 6; count of bases not matched to a gene: 6. Here the CDR3 DNA reads TGCAGTGCTCGCGCGGGGGGGGTGGATACGCAGTATTTT. Residues: CSARAGGVDTQYF.

The chain combines TRBV20-1 with TRBJ2-1; D is possibly TRBD2 (5 bases). Per germline, CDR1 DFQATT and CDR2 SNEGSKA (reference sequence). V was clipped by 3 bases and J by 2 bases, with 11 bases between them. This CDR3 contains 14 residues. The CDR3, as DNA: TGCAGTGCTAGGCTAGCAGAAACCTACAATGAGCAGTTCTTC. It specifies CSARLAETYNEQFF.

This clonotype has a handful of counts. The V call is TRBV20-1, the J call TRBJ2-1; D uncertain. Germline V gene sequence: CDR1 DFQATT, CDR2 SNEGSKA (reference sequence). The V and J ends lost 3 bases and 8 bases respectively, with 20 bases between them. The CDR3 is made up of 15 amino acids. CDR3: CSARSVQPPGYEQFF. The CDR3 coding sequence is TGCAGTGCTAGGTCCGTTCAGCCCCCTGGCTATGAGCAGTTCTTC.

The CDR3 region is CSAPTQREVTYGYTF. CDR3 bases: TGCAGTGCACCCACCCAACGAGAGGTTACCTATGGCTACACCTTC. J is TRBJ1-2 and V is TRBV20-1; D is ambiguous. CDR1 and CDR2 from the germline V gene are DFQATT and SNEGSKA (reference sequence). With 6 bases removed from V and 4 bases from J, the gap between germline ends came to 21 bases. This CDR3 is 15 amino acids long.

This clonotype was detected only a few times. The chain couples TRBV12-3 or TRBV12-4 to TRBJ1-4, with D uncertain. The CDR3 is made up of 15 amino acids. Trimming left V 3 bases short and J 0 bases short, with 8 bases between. In nucleotides, the CDR3 is TGTGCCAGCAGTTTTGGCAGAGCAACTAATGAAAAACTGTTTTTT. Protein sequence: CASSFGRATNEKLFF.

V usage is TRBV18 and J usage is TRBJ2-6, with 7 nucleotides matching TRBD1. The germline gives CDR1 KGHSH, CDR2 LQKENI. V was clipped by 3 bases and J by 0 bases; unmatched bases: 8. The CDR3 runs to 18 residues. This chain's CDR3 is CASSPRTGPFSGANVLTF. The CDR3 region has the DNA TGTGCCAGCTCACCCAGGACAGGCCCGTTCTCTGGGGCCAACGTCCTGACTTTC.

The chain carries TRBV7-8 and TRBJ2-3; 7 nucleotides line up with TRBD2. Germline-derived CDR1 and CDR2 are SGHVS and FQNEAQ. The CDR3 spans 16 residues. Trimming cost V 1 base and J 0 bases; bases outside gene matches: 4. For the CDR3, the DNA is TGTGCCAGCAGCTTAGGGGGGGGGGTTAGCACAGATACGCAGTATTTT. Protein product: CASSLGGGVSTDTQYF.

This clonotype has just one count. The rearrangement links TRBV7-6 to TRBJ2-5; 10 nucleotides line up with TRBD1. The CDR3 contains 15 residues. The V and J ends lost 5 bases and 11 bases, in that order; junction bases with no gene match: 14. Per the germline V gene, CDR1 is SGHVS and CDR2 is FNYEAQ. The CDR3 spells CASSLTTGGSYEQYF. CDR3 DNA sequence: TGTGCCAGCAGCCTAACGACAGGGGGCTCCTACGAACAGTACTTC.

This clonotype has more than one count but fewer than ten. V and J are TRBV12-3 or TRBV12-4 and TRBJ1-2; 9 bases are shared with TRBD1. V lost 6 bases to trimming and J lost 7 bases; unmatched junction nucleotides: 6. This CDR3 contains 13 residues. CDR3 in DNA: TGTGCCAGCAGACTTGACAGGGGGGTTGGCTACACCTTC. Its translation: CASRLDRGVGYTF.

This clonotype was detected many times. This sequence may be a read error, since a much larger clone differs from it by one base. This chain links TRBV4-2 with TRBJ2-1; TRBD2 might be the D (5 bases). The CDR3 contains 16 residues. Trimming took 0 bases from V and 4 from J, leaving 13 bases between them. Germline V lookup: CDR1 LGHNA, CDR2 YNFKEQ. The CDR3 protein is CASSQDGRAAYNEQFF. DNA of the CDR3: TGTGCCAGCAGCCAAGACGGGCGAGCGGCTTACAATGAGCAGTTCTTC.

This clonotype was recorded a few times. The chain employs TRBV14 and TRBJ1-3; D may be TRBD1 (6 bases). This CDR3 contains 16 residues. CDR1 and CDR2 from the germline V gene are SGHDN and FVKESK. V lost 8 bases to trimming and J lost 4 bases, with 21 bases between them. CDR3 sequence: CASDRRGALRGNTIYF. In nucleotides, the CDR3 is TGTGCCAGCGACCGGAGGGGGGCGCTTAGAGGAAACACCATATATTTT. The entire variable domain, with the rest obtained from reference TRBV14 and TRBJ1-3, is as follows: EAGVTQFPSHSVIEKGQTVTLRCDPISGHDNLYWYRRVMGKEIKFLLHFVKESKQDESGMPNNRFLAERTGGTYSTLKVQPAELEDSGVYFCASDRRGALRGNTIYFGEGSWLTVV.

The CDR3, as DNA: TGTGCCAGCAGCCATCGGGGGCGTAATGAAAAACTGTTTTTT. Translating gives CASSHRGRNEKLFF. J is TRBJ1-4 and V is TRBV3-1, with D perhaps TRBD1 (6 bases). Deletions cut 3 bases from V and 4 bases from J, with 9 bases between. CDR1 and CDR2 (germline): LGHDT, YNNKEL (reference sequence). There are 14 residues in the CDR3.

The rearrangement uses TRBV6-6 and TRBJ2-1; no definite D call. CDR3 length: 16 amino acids. Germline CDR1 reads MNHNY; CDR2 reads SVGAGI (reference sequence). V lost 2 bases and J lost 7, with 18 bases in between. CDR3 region: CASSYPSGPSGNEQFF. The DNA for the CDR3 is TGTGCCAGCAGTTACCCATCCGGACCATCCGGGAATGAGCAGTTCTTC.

There are many counts of this clonotype. The genes are TRBV30 and TRBJ2-7; no reliable D call. This CDR3 is 11 amino acids long. Germline CDR1 and CDR2: GTSNPN and SVGIG (reference sequence). The ends were cut back, 3 bases at V and 2 bases at J, with 5 bases in the middle. DNA for the CDR3: TGTGCCTGGAGGCAGACCTACGAGCAGTACTTC. Translating it yields CAWRQTYEQYF.

The genes are TRBV7-2 and TRBJ2-7; tentative D call: TRBD2 (6 bases). The CDR3 runs to 13 residues. Germline V gene lookup returns CDR1 SGHTA and CDR2 FQGNSA. Trimming pared 5 bases from V and 7 bases from J, leaving 15 bases between. In DNA form, the CDR3 reads TGTGCCAGCAGCAATACTCACGGGGGTGAGCAGTACTTC. As protein: CASSNTHGGEQYF.

This clonotype showed up just a few times. The V gene is TRBV7-2, the J gene TRBJ2-4, with TRBD2 matching over 7 bases. The DNA end lines up better with TRBJ2-7; the J call may be wrong. CDR3 length: 15 amino acids. The V gene's germline CDR1 is SGHTA and CDR2 FQGNSA. This CDR3 reads CASSEGVGRTYEQYF. CDR3 in DNA: TGTGCCAGCAGCGAAGGAGTCGGGAGGACCTACGAGCAGTACTTC.

This chain connects TRBV7-9 to TRBJ2-4; D gene unclear. The V gene lost 4 bases and the J gene lost 9 bases, with 13 bases spanning the gap. Germline loops: CDR1 SEHNR, CDR2 FQNEAQ (reference sequence). The CDR3 extends over 13 amino acids. The CDR3 sequence is CASSSTDRAIQYF. CDR3 in DNA: TGTGCCAGCAGCTCAACGGACCGGGCCATTCAGTACTTC.

The chain uses TRBV3-1 and TRBJ2-3; TRBD2 is a possible D gene (7 bases). The CDR3 runs 17 residues. Trimming took off 1 base at V and 1 base at J, with 15 bases between the two ends. Germline values: CDR1 LGHDT, CDR2 YNNKEL (reference sequence). CDR3 bases: TGTGCCAGCAGCCAAGTTTACGGGGGGCCCCGCACAGATACGCAGTATTTT. The encoded protein is CASSQVYGGPRTDTQYF.

The CDR3 DNA reads as TGCAGTGCTAGAGAGCAACAGGGAGGGAACACTGAAGCTTTCTTT. This gives the protein CSAREQQGGNTEAFF. This chain links TRBV20-1 with TRBJ1-1; weak D call: TRBD1 (6 bases). V was clipped by 0 bases and J by 1 base, with 12 bases between them. CDR3 length: 15 amino acids. The germline V gene has CDR1 DFQATT and CDR2 SNEGSKA (reference sequence).

The CDR3 region is CASSRRTGSETDTQYF. As DNA, the CDR3 is TGTGCCAGCAGCCGCCGGACAGGGTCAGAGACAGATACGCAGTATTTT. J is TRBJ2-3 and V is TRBV4-2; 8 nucleotides align to TRBD1. The V gene end was trimmed by 4 bases and the J gene end by 3 bases; junction bases not matched to a gene: 9. Germline V lookup: CDR1 LGHNA, CDR2 YNFKEQ. The CDR3 runs to 16 residues.

Concerning this clonotype: A single base separates this from a much larger clone, so it may be a read error. The V call is TRBV29-1, the J call TRBJ2-1, with D possibly being TRBD1 (7 bases). The length of the CDR3 is 15 residues. Germline loops: CDR1 SQVTM, CDR2 ANQGSEA. V gave up 7 bases and J gave up 2 bases, with 18 bases separating them. The CDR3 sequence: CSAGRPGGTYNEQFF. CDR3 bases: TGCAGCGCTGGCCGGCCAGGGGGGACCTACAATGAGCAGTTCTTC.

This chain uses TRBV19 with TRBJ1-2; 10 nucleotides align to TRBD1. V was clipped by 5 bases and J by 4 bases; unmatched bases: 7. This CDR3 spans 15 amino acids. Germline values: CDR1 LNHDA, CDR2 SQIVND (reference sequence). CDR3 DNA: TGTGCCAGTAGTGCAGGACAGGGGGATTTCTATGGCTACACCTTC. It translates to CASSAGQGDFYGYTF.

This chain connects TRBV2 to TRBJ2-5; 10 bases are a match to TRBD2. V gave up 6 bases and J gave up 3 bases; unmatched junction bases: 7. Germline V gene data show CDR1 as SNHLY and CDR2 as FYNNEI. The CDR3 covers 15 residues. The CDR3 sequence is CASRPGLAGEETQYF. CDR3 nucleotides: TGTGCCAGCAGGCCGGGGCTAGCGGGGGAAGAGACCCAGTACTTC. Variable domain in full (rest from reference TRBV2 and TRBJ2-5): EPEVTQTPSHQVTQMGQEVILRCVPISNHLYFYWYRQILGQKVEFLVSFYNNEISEKSEIFDDQFSVERPDGSNFTLKIRSTKLEDSAMYFCASRPGLAGEETQYFGPGTRLLVL.